This is a list of T cell receptor beta chains from one sample in a study of radiation and T cells in renal cell carcinoma. Clones were sequenced by immunoSEQ multiplex PCR, and TCRdb holds only the in-frame ones, with some missing. The data hold about 130,000 clones, with 81% observed a single time. The sample was blood, taken from a patient whose treatment included radiotherapy and nephrectomy. These receptors originate from a woman aged 55-70 years with renal cell carcinoma. Each CDR3 is given with its conserved first and last residue. D genes are given only for firm matches. Expanded clones get a size class; other rows say once, few or many, or leave the size out.

d_gene,abundance,j_gene,v_gene,CDR3aa,CDR3nt
TRBD1,NA,TRBJ2-2,TRBV5-1,CASSLRGQGAGTGELFF,TGCGCCAGCAGCTTGAGGGGACAGGGGGCCGGCACCGGGGAGCTGTTTTTT
NA,NA,TRBJ2-2,TRBV5-6,CASSLGRTGELFF,TGTGCCAGCAGCTTGGGTCGAACCGGGGAGCTGTTTTTT
NA,NA,TRBJ1-1,TRBV9,CASSVVQGASRAFF,TGTGCCAGCAGCGTAGTACAGGGAGCCTCGAGGGCTTTCTTT
NA,NA,TRBJ2-2,TRBV5-8,CASSFQQEQGGTGELFF,TGTGCCAGCAGCTTCCAACAAGAACAGGGCGGTACCGGGGAGCTGTTTTTT
NA,NA,TRBJ1-5,TRBV6-6,CASSYQQGRQPQHF,TGTGCCAGCAGTTACCAGCAGGGCCGACAGCCCCAGCATTTT
NA,NA,TRBJ1-2,TRBV7-2,CASSGRLGSSNYGYTF,TGTGCCAGCAGCGGCCGCTTGGGATCCTCTAACTATGGCTACACCTTC
TRBD1,NA,TRBJ1-2,TRBV6-1,CATHEGGNGYTF,TGTGCCACCCACGAAGGGGGCAATGGCTACACCTTC
NA,NA,TRBJ2-7,TRBV28,CASSLSRGREQYF,TGTGCCAGCAGTCTTTCAAGGGGAAGAGAGCAGTACTTC
TRBD2,NA,TRBJ2-2,TRBV11-2,CASSLIWREAGNTGELFF,TGTGCCAGCAGCTTAATCTGGCGGGAGGCAGGGAACACCGGGGAGCTGTTTTTT
NA,NA,TRBJ2-2,TRBV7-2,CASSPPGTITGELFF,TGTGCCAGCAGCCCGCCAGGGACGATTACCGGGGAGCTGTTTTTT
NA,NA,TRBJ1-5,TRBV19,CASALRGASNQPQHF,TGTGCCAGTGCCTTAAGGGGTGCCAGCAATCAGCCCCAGCATTTT
NA,few,TRBJ2-7,TRBV7-2,CASSLQGYEQYF,TGTGCCAGCAGCTTGCAGGGATACGAGCAGTACTTC
TRBD2,once,TRBJ2-5,TRBV5-1,CASSLGGSSGGETQYF,TGCGCCAGCAGCTTGGGTGGGTCTAGCGGGGGAGAGACCCAGTACTTC
NA,NA,TRBJ1-1,TRBV11-2,CASSLAEAGVDFF,TGTGCCAGCAGCTTAGCGGAGGCGGGGGTCGATTTCTTT
NA,NA,TRBJ1-5,TRBV27,CASSNHSYYSNQPQHF,TGTGCCAGCAGCAATCACTCTTACTATAGCAATCAGCCCCAGCATTTT
NA,NA,TRBJ1-5,TRBV6-5,CASSYSISGAQPQHF,TGTGCCAGCAGTTACTCGATTTCGGGGGCTCAGCCCCAGCATTTT
NA,NA,TRBJ1-1,TRBV5-1,CASSLGSLMNTEAFF,TGCGCCAGCAGCTTGGGTAGCCTTATGAACACTGAAGCTTTCTTT
NA,NA,TRBJ2-7,TRBV6-6,CASGYRTPSYEQYF,TGTGCCAGCGGGTATAGGACGCCATCCTACGAGCAGTACTTC
NA,few,TRBJ1-2,TRBV2,CASTPGGTHYGYTF,TGTGCCAGCACCCCTGGGGGCACCCACTATGGCTACACCTTC
TRBD1,NA,TRBJ1-6,TRBV11-1,CASSLAGTGVSPLHF,TGTGCCAGCAGCCTGGCCGGGACAGGAGTATCACCCCTCCACTTT
TRBD1,NA,TRBJ1-2,TRBV5-1,CASKRVTGDGYTF,TGCGCCAGCAAGAGGGTCACAGGGGATGGCTACACCTTC
NA,NA,TRBJ1-5,TRBV6-5,CASSYSGDSNQPQHF,TGTGCCAGCAGTTACTCGGGTGATAGCAATCAGCCCCAGCATTTT
NA,NA,TRBJ2-7,TRBV30,CAWSLARVSTPGYEQYF,TGTGCCTGGAGTCTCGCCCGGGTCTCCACCCCGGGCTACGAGCAGTACTTC
NA,many,TRBJ2-1,TRBV5-4,CASSFGRGITTDPYNEQFF,TGTGCCAGCAGCTTTGGGCGAGGGATCACCACGGATCCCTACAATGAGCAGTTCTTC
NA,few,TRBJ1-4,TRBV29-1,CSVDREGGQGGEKLFF,TGCAGCGTTGATCGAGAGGGCGGCCAAGGGGGAGAAAAACTGTTTTTT
NA,NA,TRBJ1-2,TRBV28,CASTLVSQVQTYGYTF,TGTGCCAGCACCCTTGTTTCCCAGGTACAGACCTATGGCTACACCTTC
TRBD2,NA,TRBJ2-5,TRBV5-1,CASSYGGTSGVQETQYF,TGCGCCAGCAGCTACGGTGGGACTAGCGGGGTCCAAGAGACCCAGTACTTC
NA,NA,TRBJ2-7,TRBV23-1,CASSQSRPGCTRQYF,TGCGCCAGCAGTCAATCTAGGCCAGGGTGCACGCGGCAGTACTTC
NA,NA,TRBJ2-7,TRBV11-2,CASSGGGYEQYF,TGTGCCAGCAGCGGAGGGGGCTACGAGCAGTACTTC
TRBD1,NA,TRBJ1-2,TRBV6-1,CASRGQENYGYTF,TGTGCCAGCAGGGGACAGGAAAACTATGGCTACACCTTC
NA,NA,TRBJ2-2,TRBV5-5,CASSPDRQNTGELFF,TGTGCCAGCAGCCCTGACAGGCAGAACACCGGGGAGCTGTTTTTT
NA,NA,TRBJ1-2,TRBV6-1,CASSSNGGGRDGYTF,TGTGCCAGCAGTTCCAACGGTGGAGGGAGGGATGGCTACACCTTC
NA,NA,TRBJ2-2,TRBV4-3,CASSSRWGGVTGELFF,TGCGCCAGCAGCTCAAGATGGGGCGGAGTCACCGGGGAGCTGTTTTTT
NA,many,TRBJ1-2,TRBV5-4,CASSPTGFSYTF,TGTGCCAGCAGCCCAACAGGGTTCTCCTACACCTTC
TRBD2,NA,TRBJ2-4,TRBV6-5,CASSPLAVKNIQYF,TGTGCCAGCAGTCCACTAGCGGTCAAAAACATTCAGTACTTC
NA,NA,TRBJ2-7,TRBV7-3,CASSPDSIPYEQYF,TGTGCCAGCAGCCCCGACTCCATCCCCTACGAGCAGTACTTC
TRBD1,NA,TRBJ1-1,TRBV2,CASITGQGATEAFF,TGTGCCAGCATTACGGGACAGGGGGCGACTGAAGCTTTCTTT
NA,NA,TRBJ1-2,TRBV27,CASSLGGGLGYGYTF,TGTGCCAGCAGTTTAGGTGGGGGGCTTGGCTATGGCTACACCTTC
NA,NA,TRBJ2-5,TRBV2,CASVRRRQETQYF,TGTGCCAGCGTCCGGAGGAGGCAAGAGACCCAGTACTTC
TRBD1,NA,TRBJ2-1,TRBV29-1,CSVAGTAYNEQFF,TGCAGCGTTGCCGGGACAGCTTACAATGAGCAGTTCTTC
NA,once,TRBJ1-2,TRBV29-1,CSVETQNYGYTF,TGCAGCGTTGAGACACAGAACTATGGCTACACCTTC
NA,NA,TRBJ2-2,TRBV11-1,CASSLEGLGTGELFF,TGTGCCAGCAGCTTAGAGGGACTTGGGACCGGGGAGCTGTTTTTT
NA,NA,TRBJ2-1,TRBV27,CASSLGVEQFF,TGTGCCAGCAGTCTGGGAGTTGAGCAGTTCTTC
NA,NA,TRBJ2-1,TRBV7-2,CASSYQGGNEQFF,TGTGCCAGCAGCTATCAAGGGGGCAATGAGCAGTTCTTC
TRBD1,NA,TRBJ1-4,TRBV28,CASRTGGNEKLFF,TGTGCCAGCAGGACAGGGGGGAATGAAAAACTGTTTTTT
NA,NA,TRBJ2-1,TRBV18,CASSPRDIGGSVTQFF,TGTGCCAGCTCACCAAGGGACATCGGGGGTAGTGTTACGCAGTTCTTC
TRBD1,NA,TRBJ1-1,TRBV2,CASTPGQGGVDTEAFF,TGTGCCAGCACCCCGGGACAGGGAGGGGTGGACACTGAAGCTTTCTTT
TRBD1,NA,TRBJ2-4,TRBV18,CASSPSGQGASKNIQYF,TGTGCCAGCTCACCATCGGGACAGGGGGCGTCCAAAAACATTCAGTACTTC
NA,NA,TRBJ2-1,TRBV25-1,CASSELRTDSYNEQFF,TGTGCCAGCAGTGAATTGCGGACGGATTCCTACAATGAGCAGTTCTTC